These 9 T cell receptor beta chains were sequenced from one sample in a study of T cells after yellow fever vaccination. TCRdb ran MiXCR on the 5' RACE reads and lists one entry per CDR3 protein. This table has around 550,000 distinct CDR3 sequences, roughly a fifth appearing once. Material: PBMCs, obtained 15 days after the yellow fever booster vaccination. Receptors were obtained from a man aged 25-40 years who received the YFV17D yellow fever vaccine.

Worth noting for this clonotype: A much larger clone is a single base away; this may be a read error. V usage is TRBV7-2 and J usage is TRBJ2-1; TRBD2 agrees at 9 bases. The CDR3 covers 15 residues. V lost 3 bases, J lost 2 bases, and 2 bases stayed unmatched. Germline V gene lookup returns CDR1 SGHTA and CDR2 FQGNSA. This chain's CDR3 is CASSFLAGPYNEQFF. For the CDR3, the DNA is TGTGCCAGCAGCTTCCTAGCGGGACCCTACAATGAGCAGTTCTTC.

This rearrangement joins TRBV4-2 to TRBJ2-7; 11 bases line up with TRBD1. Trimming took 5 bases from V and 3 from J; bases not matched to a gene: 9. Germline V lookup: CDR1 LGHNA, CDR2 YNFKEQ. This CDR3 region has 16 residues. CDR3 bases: TGTGCCAGCAGCAAGGGACAGGGGGATTGGGGCTACGAGCAGTACTTC. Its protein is CASSKGQGDWGYEQYF.

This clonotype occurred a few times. CDR3 sequence: CSAGQGASYEQYF. The CDR3 DNA sequence: TGCAGTGCTGGACAGGGGGCCTCCTACGAGCAGTACTTC. The chain uses TRBV20-1 and TRBJ2-7; the match to TRBD1 covers 11 bases. This CDR3 contains 13 residues. Germline V gene sequence: CDR1 DFQATT, CDR2 SNEGSKA (reference sequence). Germline trimming cut 5 bases from V and 0 bases from J; bases unmatched to any gene: 0.

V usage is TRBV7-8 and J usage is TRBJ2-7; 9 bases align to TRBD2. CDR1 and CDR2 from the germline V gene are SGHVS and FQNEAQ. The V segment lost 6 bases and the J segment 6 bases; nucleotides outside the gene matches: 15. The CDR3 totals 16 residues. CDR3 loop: CASSSEYLREGREQYF. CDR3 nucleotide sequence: TGTGCCAGCAGTTCCGAATACTTGCGGGAGGGCCGCGAGCAGTACTTC.

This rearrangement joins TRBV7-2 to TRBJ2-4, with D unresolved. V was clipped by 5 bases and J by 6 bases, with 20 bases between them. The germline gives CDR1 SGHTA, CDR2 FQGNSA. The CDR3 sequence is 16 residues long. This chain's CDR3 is CASSTILGLSTNIQYF. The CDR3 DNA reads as TGTGCCAGCAGCACCATACTTGGGCTATCGACAAACATTCAGTACTTC.

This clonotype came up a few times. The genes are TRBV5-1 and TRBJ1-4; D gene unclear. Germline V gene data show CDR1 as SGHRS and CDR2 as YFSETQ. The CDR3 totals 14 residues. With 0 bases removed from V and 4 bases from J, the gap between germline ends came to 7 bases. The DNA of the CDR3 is TGCGCCAGCAGCTTGGGACGGGTTAATGAAAAACTGTTTTTT. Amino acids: CASSLGRVNEKLFF.

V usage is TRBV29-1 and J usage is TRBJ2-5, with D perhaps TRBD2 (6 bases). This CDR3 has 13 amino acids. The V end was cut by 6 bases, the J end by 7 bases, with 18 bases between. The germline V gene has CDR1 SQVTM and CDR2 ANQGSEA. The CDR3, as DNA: TGCAGCGTGGCCCGGGACTTCTCGGGGACCCAGTACTTC. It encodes CSVARDFSGTQYF.

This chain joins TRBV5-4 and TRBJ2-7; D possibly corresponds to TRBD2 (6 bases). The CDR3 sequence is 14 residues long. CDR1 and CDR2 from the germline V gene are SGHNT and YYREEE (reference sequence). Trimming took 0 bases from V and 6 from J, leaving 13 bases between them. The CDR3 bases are TGTGCCAGCAGCTTGGTCCGGGGGAGTGGCGAGCAGTACTTC. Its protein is CASSLVRGSGEQYF.

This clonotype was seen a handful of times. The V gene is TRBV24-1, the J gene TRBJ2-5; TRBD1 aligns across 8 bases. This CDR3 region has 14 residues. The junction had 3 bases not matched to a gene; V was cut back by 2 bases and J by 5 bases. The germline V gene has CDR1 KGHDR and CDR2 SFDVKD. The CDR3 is CATSDSRTGETQYF. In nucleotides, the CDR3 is TGTGCCACCAGTGATTCGCGGACAGGGGAGACCCAGTACTTC.